The 20 T cell receptor beta chains listed next were all sequenced from one sample in a study of blood T cell repertoires in COVID-19. Generated by immunoSEQ multiplex PCR, the TCRdb table keeps only in-frame clones and is missing some. This table has 70,000 to 95,000 clones, about 78% appearing once. Specimen: peripheral blood. These receptor sequences come from a man between 60 and 75 years old with COVID-19, enrolled during active disease.

The chain joins TRBV5-1 to TRBJ2-5; 11 bases match TRBD1. The length of the CDR3 is 15 residues. CDR1 SGHRS and CDR2 YFSETQ come from the germline V gene. V lost 0 bases to trimming and J lost 4 bases; unmatched junction nucleotides: 2. The CDR3 spells CASSLDGTGGETQYF. CDR3 DNA sequence: TGCGCCAGCAGCTTGGACGGGACAGGGGGAGAGACCCAGTACTTC.

This clone was counted only a few times. The CDR3 nucleotides are TGTGCCAGCTCTCGGGGGGGTTCAGGGCCCCAGCATTTT. It translates to CASSRGGSGPQHF. This rearrangement joins TRBV2 to TRBJ1-5, with D possibly TRBD1 on 5 matching bases. The V end was cut by 8 bases, the J end by 9 bases, with 17 bases between. The CDR3 is 13 amino acids. Looked up from germline, CDR1 is SNHLY and CDR2 is FYNNEI. The full variable domain, completed using reference TRBV2 and TRBJ1-5, is EPEVTQTPSHQVTQMGQEVILRCVPISNHLYFYWYRQILGQKVEFLVSFYNNEISEKSEIFDDQFSVERPDGSNFTLKIRSTKLEDSAMYFCASSRGGSGPQHFGDGTRLSIL.

The rearrangement joins TRBV28 to TRBJ1-1; D remains unclear. The germline V and J ends were trimmed by 5 bases and 6 bases, with 10 bases remaining between them. Germline V gene data show CDR1 as MDHEN and CDR2 as SYDVKM. This CDR3 is built from 12 residues. The CDR3 is CASSIRQAEAFF. CDR3 nucleotides: TGTGCCAGCAGTATAAGGCAGGCTGAAGCTTTCTTT.

This chain uses TRBV2 with TRBJ1-5; D perhaps matches TRBD1 (5 bases). CDR1 is SNHLY, CDR2 FYNNEI, per germline. V was clipped by 4 bases and J by 0 bases, with 10 bases between them. CDR3 length equals 15 residues. In nucleotides, the CDR3 is TGTGCCAGCAGTGCGGGGGGTTTTAGCAATCAGCCCCAGCATTTT. Translation: CASSAGGFSNQPQHF.

This sequence joins TRBV7-9 and TRBJ2-3, with D possibly matching TRBD2 (6 bases). Germline loops: CDR1 SEHNR, CDR2 FQNEAQ (reference sequence). The CDR3 spans 12 residues. Deletions cut 7 bases from V and 4 bases from J, with 9 bases between. As DNA, the CDR3 is TGTGCCAGCACCCGGGAGTCAGATACGCAGTATTTT. This translates into CASTRESDTQYF.

The chain joins TRBV9 to TRBJ2-5; D gene uncertain. The V gene's germline CDR1 is SGDLS and CDR2 YYNGEE. Trimming pared 4 bases from V and 5 bases from J, leaving 6 bases between. The CDR3 consists of 11 residues. CDR3 loop: CASSLAETQYF. The CDR3 DNA reads as TGTGCCAGCAGCCTCGCGGAGACCCAGTACTTC.

This rearrangement joins TRBV30 to TRBJ2-5; TRBD1 is a possible D gene (5 bases). This CDR3 has 14 residues. V was pared by 4 bases and J by 4 bases, with 16 bases between. Per germline, CDR1 GTSNPN and CDR2 SVGIG (reference sequence). The CDR3 here is CAWTPRVMRETQYF. DNA of the CDR3: TGTGCCTGGACTCCCAGGGTGATGAGAGAGACCCAGTACTTC.

The V and J genes are TRBV5-1 and TRBJ2-7; D unclear. CDR1 and CDR2 (germline): SGHRS, YFSETQ. The CDR3 has 13 residues. Trimming took 4 bases from V and 1 from J, leaving 9 bases between them. CDR3 sequence (DNA): TGCGCCAGCAGCACCAGTTTGTCCTACGAGCAGTACTTC. This gives the protein CASSTSLSYEQYF.

There are a few counts of this clone. V and J are TRBV7-9 and TRBJ1-6; 8 nucleotides match TRBD1. The CDR3 has 16 residues. V lost 4 bases, J lost 8 bases, and 10 bases stayed unmatched. Germline V CDR1 and CDR2: SEHNR, FQNEAQ (reference sequence). CDR3 protein: CASSSTRGPIDSPLHF. For the CDR3, the DNA is TGTGCCAGCAGCTCGACCAGGGGGCCTATTGATTCACCCCTCCACTTT.

The rearrangement uses TRBV2 and TRBJ2-3, with a possible D match to TRBD1 (6 bases). V lost 5 bases and J 6 bases, leaving 12 bases between the germline ends. Germline V gene lookup returns CDR1 SNHLY and CDR2 FYNNEI. The CDR3 spans 13 residues. In nucleotides, the CDR3 is TGTGCCAGCAGTTCAGGGGATTGGGATACGCAGTATTTT. It codes for CASSSGDWDTQYF.

The chain employs TRBV29-1 and TRBJ2-1; the match to TRBD2 covers 10 bases. CDR3 length equals 14 residues. CDR1 is SQVTM, CDR2 ANQGSEA, per germline. V dropped 6 bases and J dropped 6; count of bases not matched to a gene: 8. CDR3 sequence reads: CSVELAGVGNEQFF. CDR3 coding DNA: TGCAGCGTAGAGCTAGCGGGAGTTGGCAATGAGCAGTTCTTC.

The chain couples TRBV27 to TRBJ2-7; TRBD2 agrees at 14 bases. Germline assignment: CDR1 MNHEY and CDR2 SMNVEV (reference sequence). The CDR3 length is 14 residues. V dropped 5 bases and J dropped 6; count of bases not matched to a gene: 3. The CDR3 nucleotides are TGTGCCAGCAGTCCCGGACTAGCGGGAGGCGAGCAGTACTTC. The encoded protein is CASSPGLAGGEQYF.

This sequence joins TRBV12-3 or TRBV12-4 and TRBJ1-2; no definite D call. Trimming pared 6 bases from V and 2 bases from J, leaving 7 bases between. This CDR3 contains 12 residues. The CDR3 DNA follows: TGTGCCAGCAGCCCCACAAACTATGGCTACACCTTC. The encoded protein is CASSPTNYGYTF.

This clone turned up a few times. This chain uses TRBV19 with TRBJ2-7; 8 bases fit TRBD2. This CDR3 region has 16 residues. After removal of 5 bases from V and 0 bases from J, the junction contained 9 bases not matched to a gene. Germline CDR1 and CDR2: LNHDA and SQIVND (reference sequence). The CDR3 nucleotides read TGTGCCAGTAGTTACCTCCCCAGCGGGAGCTCCTACGAGCAGTACTTC. Its translation: CASSYLPSGSSYEQYF.

This clone was picked up a small number of times. As DNA, the CDR3 is TGTGCCAGCAGTCCCAGGGGTATAGATACGCAGTATTTT. It codes for CASSPRGIDTQYF. This chain joins TRBV27 and TRBJ2-3; perhaps TRBD1 as D (6 bases). The germline V gene encodes CDR1 MNHEY and CDR2 SMNVEV (reference sequence). There are 13 residues in the CDR3. With 5 bases removed from V and 5 bases from J, the gap between germline ends came to 11 bases.

J is TRBJ1-1 and V is TRBV28; 8 bases line up with TRBD1. CDR3 length: 15 residues. The germline gives CDR1 MDHEN, CDR2 SYDVKM. The trim removed 8 bases at V and 1 base at J, leaving 9 bases unmatched. The CDR3 reads CASLSSGTGNTEAFF. The DNA for the CDR3 is TGTGCCAGCCTTTCATCCGGGACAGGGAACACTGAAGCTTTCTTT.

The chain is built from TRBV6-5 and TRBJ2-7; 8 bases match TRBD1. CDR1 and CDR2 (germline): MNHEY, SVGAGI. The CDR3 totals 15 residues. V lost 5 bases to trimming and J lost 1 base; unmatched junction nucleotides: 7. The CDR3 sequence is CASSRTWDRSYEQYF. As DNA, the CDR3 is TGTGCCAGCAGTCGAACTTGGGACAGGTCCTACGAGCAGTACTTC.

This clone has just one count. V is TRBV6-1 and J is TRBJ1-6; D is ambiguous. CDR1 MNHNS and CDR2 SASEGT come from the germline V gene. V gave up 0 bases and J gave up 5 bases, with 14 bases separating them. CDR3 size: 17 residues. The CDR3 loop is CASSEASVRSNNSPLHF. The CDR3, as DNA: TGTGCCAGCAGTGAAGCGAGTGTGAGGTCTAATAATTCACCCCTCCACTTT.

The chain has TRBV4-3 and TRBJ2-1, with unresolved D. Per germline, CDR1 LGHNA and CDR2 YSLEER. Trimming removed 3 bases at V and 0 bases at J, with 9 bases between. The CDR3 has 15 residues. The CDR3 bases are TGCGCCAGCAGCCAGTTCCATAGCTCCTACAATGAGCAGTTCTTC. This gives the protein CASSQFHSSYNEQFF.

The CDR3 here is CASSSGDQPQHF. The CDR3 DNA sequence: TGTGCCAGCAGTTCAGGGGATCAGCCCCAGCATTTT. This sequence joins TRBV13 and TRBJ1-5; perhaps TRBD1 as D (6 bases). Looked up from germline, CDR1 is PRHDT and CDR2 is FYEKMQ (reference sequence). This CDR3 contains 12 residues. V was shortened by 6 bases and J by 5 bases, with 8 bases between the two germline ends.